This TCR beta chain was identified during a study of control samples from healthy donors and cancer patients. CDR3 size: 16 residues. Looked up from germline, CDR1 is SGHNT and CDR2 is YYREEE (reference sequence). Losses at the gene ends were 4 bases for V and 2 bases for J; bases not matched to a gene: 8. Profiling relied on immunoSEQ multiplex PCR, and the TCRdb table lists in-frame clones only, not all of them. The sample carries fewer than 200,000 clones, roughly 94% recorded once. The source is a man aged 55 to 70 with colorectal cancer. This rearrangement joins TRBV5-4 to TRBJ2-1; TRBD2 agrees at 8 bases. Sequences were obtained from PBMCs. The CDR3 region has the DNA TGTGCCAGCAGCGCCGCCGGGGGGGCCCCCTACAATGAGCAGTTCTTC. Protein sequence: CASSAAGGAPYNEQFF.